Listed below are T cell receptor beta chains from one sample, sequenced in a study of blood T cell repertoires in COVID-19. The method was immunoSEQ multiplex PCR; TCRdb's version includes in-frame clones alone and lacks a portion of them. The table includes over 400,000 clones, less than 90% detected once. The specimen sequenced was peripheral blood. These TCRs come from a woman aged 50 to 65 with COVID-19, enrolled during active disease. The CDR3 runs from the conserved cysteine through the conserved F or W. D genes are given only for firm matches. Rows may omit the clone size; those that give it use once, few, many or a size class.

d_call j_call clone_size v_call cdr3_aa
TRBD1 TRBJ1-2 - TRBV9 CASSVGDRVISNYGYTF
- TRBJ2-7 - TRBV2 CASSDGAYEQYF
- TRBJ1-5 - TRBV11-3 CASSLGRDSNQPQHF
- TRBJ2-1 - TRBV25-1 CASSQAAYNEQFF
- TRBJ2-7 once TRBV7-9 CASSLLGGIYEQYF
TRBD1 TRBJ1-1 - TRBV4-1 CASSQATGAVGTEAFF
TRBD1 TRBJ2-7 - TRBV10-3 CAIRTGDEQYF
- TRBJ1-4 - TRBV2 CASSRTQGGRGKLFF
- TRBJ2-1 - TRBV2 CASGLDGSSYNEQFF
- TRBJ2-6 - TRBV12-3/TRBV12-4 CASSSSGANVLTF
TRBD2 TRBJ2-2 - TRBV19 CASIPRAGGTGELFF
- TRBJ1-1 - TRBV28 CASSPSTWGGQVTEAFF
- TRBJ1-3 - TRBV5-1 CASSLDGGSGNTIYF
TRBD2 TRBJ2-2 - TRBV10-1 CASRAGTHTGELFF
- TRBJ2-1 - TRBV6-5 CASGGDSGGGNEQFF
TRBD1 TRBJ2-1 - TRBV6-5 CASSGTGGNEQFF
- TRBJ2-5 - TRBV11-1 CASSLARQETQYF
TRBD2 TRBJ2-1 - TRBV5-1 CASSSGLAGGQGEQFF
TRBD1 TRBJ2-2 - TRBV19 CASSLWTGANTGELFF
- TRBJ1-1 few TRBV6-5 CASSRTVGNTEAFF